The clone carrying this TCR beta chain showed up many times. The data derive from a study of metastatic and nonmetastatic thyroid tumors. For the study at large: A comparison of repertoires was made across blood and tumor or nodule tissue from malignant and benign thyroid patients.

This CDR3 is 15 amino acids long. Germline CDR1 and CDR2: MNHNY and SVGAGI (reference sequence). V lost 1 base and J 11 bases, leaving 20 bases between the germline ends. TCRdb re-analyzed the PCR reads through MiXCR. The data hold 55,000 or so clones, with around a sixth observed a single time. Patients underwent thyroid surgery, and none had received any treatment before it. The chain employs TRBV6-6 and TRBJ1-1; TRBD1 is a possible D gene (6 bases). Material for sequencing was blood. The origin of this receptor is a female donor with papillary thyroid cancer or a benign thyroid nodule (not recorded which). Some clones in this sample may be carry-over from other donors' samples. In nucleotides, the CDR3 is TGTGCCAGCAGTTACTATCTGGGGGCGGAAGGTGCCGCTTTCTTT. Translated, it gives CASSYYLGAEGAAFF.